A single sample is the source of the 21 T cell receptor beta chains below, sequenced in a study of cytomegalovirus exposure and HLA in healthy donors. The PCR made use of 60 Vbeta and 13 Jbeta primers. Data came from immunoSEQ multiplex PCR; TCRdb stores just in-frame clones and leaves some out. The sample lists approximately 100,000 clones, 75% occurring once. The sequenced material came from PBMCs. The receptors were sampled from a male donor in good health and CMV-seropositive.

The chain recombines TRBV11-2 with TRBJ2-7; possibly TRBD2 for D (6 bases). The CDR3 loop spans 16 amino acids. Germline V gene data show CDR1 as SGHAT and CDR2 as FQNNGV. V was clipped by 2 bases and J by 0 bases, with 14 bases between them. The CDR3: CASSLPLGLNSYEQYF. CDR3 DNA: TGTGCCAGCAGCTTACCCCTGGGACTTAACTCCTACGAGCAGTACTTC.

The J gene is TRBJ1-5, the V gene TRBV18; the match to TRBD1 covers 7 bases. The ends lost 2 bases at V and 2 bases at J; junction bases unmatched: 3. The CDR3 sequence is 15 residues long. CDR1 and CDR2 (germline): KGHSH, LQKENI. The CDR3: CASSPGQVGNQPQHF. The CDR3, as DNA: TGTGCCAGCTCACCAGGACAGGTCGGCAATCAGCCCCAGCATTTT.

On this clone itself: The sample contains more than one DNA sequence encoding this CDR3. The chain links TRBV7-9 to TRBJ1-3; 10 bases are a match to TRBD1. Germline V gene data show CDR1 as SEHNR and CDR2 as FQNEAQ (reference sequence). The trim removed 5 bases at V and 2 bases at J, leaving 12 bases unmatched. The CDR3 length is 18 residues. Written as DNA, the CDR3 is TGTGCCAGCAGCCTCCGCCCCGGGACAGGGGAGGCTGGAAACACCATATATTTT. This encodes CASSLRPGTGEAGNTIYF.

This chain links TRBV7-2 with TRBJ2-6; no firm D call. CDR3 length: 17 residues. From germline, CDR1 is SGHTA and CDR2 FQGNSA. Trimming took 6 bases from V and 1 from J, leaving 16 bases between them. CDR3 sequence: CASSLAGYLSGANVLTF. CDR3 nucleotide sequence: TGTGCCAGCAGTTTGGCCGGGTACCTATCTGGGGCCAACGTCCTGACTTTC.

This chain links TRBV9 with TRBJ1-2; D possibly corresponds to TRBD1 (6 bases). The CDR3 is 13 residues long. Deletions cut 7 bases from V and 4 bases from J, with 14 bases between. CDR1 and CDR2 from the germline V gene are SGDLS and YYNGEE. The CDR3 sequence: CASEGGWSYGYTF. CDR3 sequence (DNA): TGTGCCAGCGAAGGGGGTTGGAGCTATGGCTACACCTTC.

The rearrangement uses TRBV6-6 and TRBJ1-2; unclear D gene. The CDR3 totals 13 residues. The germline V gene encodes CDR1 MNHNY and CDR2 SVGAGI (reference sequence). V shed 5 bases and J shed 8 bases, with 15 bases lying between them. This CDR3 reads CASSSTERGGYTF. The CDR3 bases are TGTGCCAGCAGTAGCACGGAGAGAGGCGGCTACACCTTC.

The V and J genes are TRBV19 and TRBJ2-7; a weak D match, TRBD2 (5 bases). The CDR3 contains 15 residues. The V and J ends lost 3 bases and 2 bases respectively, with 14 bases between them. Germline-derived CDR1 and CDR2 are LNHDA and SQIVND (reference sequence). This chain's CDR3 is CASSISGNPPYEQYF. In DNA form, the CDR3 reads TGTGCCAGTAGTATCAGCGGAAACCCCCCCTACGAGCAGTACTTC.

This chain's CDR3 is CASSLTSGSSLRYEQYF. CDR3 DNA: TGCGCCAGCAGCCTGACTAGCGGGAGTTCATTGCGCTACGAGCAGTACTTC. The rearrangement joins TRBV5-1 to TRBJ2-7; 12 positions match TRBD2. The germline V gene has CDR1 SGHRS and CDR2 YFSETQ. J lost 3 bases, V lost 4 bases, and 11 bases had no gene match. The CDR3 is made up of 17 amino acids. Based on the CDR3 plus reference TRBV5-1 and TRBJ2-7, the full variable domain is KAGVTQTPRYLIKTRGQQVTLSCSPISGHRSVSWYQQTPGQGLQFLFEYFSETQRNKGNFPGRFSGRQFSNSRSEMNVSTLELGDSALYLCASSLTSGSSLRYEQYFGPGTRLTVT.

CDR3 nucleotides: TGTGCCAGCAGTTTATTGGGTTGGGGACTGTACTTC. Its protein product is CASSLLGWGLYF. The V and J genes are TRBV27 and TRBJ2-7; perhaps TRBD2 as D (6 bases). The CDR3 has 12 residues. Germline CDR1 MNHEY, CDR2 SMNVEV (reference sequence). V was cut by 1 base and J by 12 bases, with 13 bases left in between.

In this sample, this clone turned up once. V and J are TRBV2 and TRBJ1-5, with D possibly being TRBD1 (5 bases). Germline loops: CDR1 SNHLY, CDR2 FYNNEI. Trimming shortened V by 5 bases and J by 6 bases, and 14 bases separated the two germline ends. The CDR3 is 14 residues long. The CDR3 sequence is CASSSGGAGQPQHF. DNA of the CDR3: TGTGCCAGCAGTAGTGGTGGGGCTGGTCAGCCCCAGCATTTT.

As concerns this clone: At one end, the junction sequence differs from germline, possibly due to a read error. The chain links TRBV5-4 to TRBJ2-7; perhaps TRBD1 as D (5 bases). CDR1 is SGHNT, CDR2 YYREEE, per germline (reference sequence). CDR3 length: 12 residues. CDR3 loop: CASSFSQDFLFF. The CDR3 nucleotides are TGTGCCAGCAGCTTCTCACAGGATTTCCTCTTCTTC.

V usage is TRBV7-2 and J usage is TRBJ2-5; 15 bases are a match to TRBD2. Germline trimming cut 5 bases from V and 6 bases from J; bases unmatched to any gene: 4. The CDR3 covers 15 residues. Germline CDR1 reads SGHTA; CDR2 reads FQGNSA. The CDR3 spells CASSAGLAGGKTQYF. CDR3 coding DNA: TGTGCCAGCAGCGCCGGACTAGCGGGGGGGAAGACCCAGTACTTC.

The V gene is TRBV27, the J gene TRBJ1-1, with D possibly matching TRBD1 (6 bases). V was trimmed by 6 bases and J by 5 bases, leaving 10 bases between them. The CDR3 is 12 residues long. Germline V CDR1 and CDR2: MNHEY, SMNVEV (reference sequence). In nucleotides, the CDR3 is TGTGCCAGCAGCGCAGGGGATACTGAAGCTTTCTTT. This codes for CASSAGDTEAFF.

The rearrangement uses TRBV27 and TRBJ2-7, with 7 bases identical to TRBD2. The CDR3 runs 15 residues. V lost 6 bases, J lost 1 base, and 9 bases stayed unmatched. The germline V gene has CDR1 MNHEY and CDR2 SMNVEV (reference sequence). The CDR3 DNA reads as TGTGCCAGCAGCTATGGGGGGAGGGAGTCCTACGAGCAGTACTTC. This sequence encodes CASSYGGRESYEQYF.

This clone was seen more than once but under ten times. The rearrangement uses TRBV19 and TRBJ1-2; 7 nucleotides agree with TRBD1. J gave up 8 bases and V 5 bases, and 11 bases lay outside the gene matches. The CDR3 is 14 residues long. The germline CDR1 and CDR2 sequences are LNHDA and SQIVND (reference sequence). The chain's CDR3 is CASSLQEGAQGYTF. The DNA for the CDR3 is TGTGCCAGTAGTCTTCAGGAGGGGGCGCAAGGCTACACCTTC.

The chain links TRBV4-2 to TRBJ2-3; TRBD2 matches at 13 bases. The germline V gene encodes CDR1 LGHNA and CDR2 YNFKEQ. The CDR3 extends over 17 amino acids. V shed 1 base and J 5 bases; nucleotides not matched to a gene: 6. For the CDR3, the DNA is TGTGCCAGCAGCCAAGGTACTAGCGGGAGGGATGGAGATACGCAGTATTTT. This translates into CASSQGTSGRDGDTQYF.

The V gene is TRBV7-9, the J gene TRBJ1-1; TRBD1 is a possible D gene (6 bases). The CDR3 has 16 amino acids. Germline values: CDR1 SEHNR, CDR2 FQNEAQ (reference sequence). Trimming shortened V by 5 bases and J by 3 bases, and 19 bases separated the two germline ends. The CDR3 sequence: CASSQGTSTLYTEAFF. CDR3 DNA sequence: TGTGCCAGCAGCCAGGGGACGTCAACCCTTTACACTGAAGCTTTCTTT.

CDR3 in amino acids: CASSRQGGAYEQYF. DNA for the CDR3: TGTGCCAGTAGCCGACAGGGGGGCGCCTACGAGCAGTACTTC. The chain joins TRBV19 to TRBJ2-7; 9 bases agree with TRBD1. V was clipped by 6 bases and J by 2 bases; unmatched bases: 5. The CDR3 is 14 amino acids. Germline lookup yields CDR1 LNHDA and CDR2 SQIVND (reference sequence).

A few counts support this clone. For the CDR3, the DNA is TGTGCCAGCAGCTTAGTTCCAGGGGACTCTGGAAACACCATATATTTT. Its protein is CASSLVPGDSGNTIYF. The chain carries TRBV7-6 and TRBJ1-3; D possibly corresponds to TRBD1 (6 bases). V was trimmed by 1 base and J by 0 bases, leaving 10 bases between them. The CDR3 covers 16 residues. The germline CDR1 and CDR2 sequences are SGHVS and FNYEAQ. Variable domain in full (rest from reference TRBV7-6 and TRBJ1-3): GAGVSQSPRYKVTKRGQDVALRCDPISGHVSLYWYRQALGQGPEFLTYFNYEAQQDKSGLPNDRFSAERPEGSISTLTIQRTEQRDSAMYRCASSLVPGDSGNTIYFGEGSWLTVV.

The chain combines TRBV4-3 with TRBJ2-5; D remains unclear. The CDR3 is 15 residues long. V was cut by 0 bases and J by 5 bases, with 13 bases left in between. The germline gives CDR1 LGHNA, CDR2 YSLEER. DNA of the CDR3: TGCGCCAGCAGCCAAGACCGCTCCAGGATGGAGACCCAGTACTTC. Translating gives CASSQDRSRMETQYF.

The gene calls are TRBV2 and TRBJ2-5; D is uncertain. Germline V gene sequence: CDR1 SNHLY, CDR2 FYNNEI. The CDR3 has 11 residues. Trimming shortened V by 8 bases and J by 2 bases, and 6 bases separated the two germline ends. CDR3 nucleotide sequence: TGTGCCAGCGGCCCTCAAGAGACCCAGTACTTC. Its translation is CASGPQETQYF.